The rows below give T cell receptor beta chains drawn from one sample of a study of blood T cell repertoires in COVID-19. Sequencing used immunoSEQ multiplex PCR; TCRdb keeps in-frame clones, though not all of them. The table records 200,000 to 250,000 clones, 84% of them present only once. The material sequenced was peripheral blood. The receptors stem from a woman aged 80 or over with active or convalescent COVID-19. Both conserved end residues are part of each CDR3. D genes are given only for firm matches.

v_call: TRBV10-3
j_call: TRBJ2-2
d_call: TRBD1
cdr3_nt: TGTGCCATCAGAGAGGGGGCCGGGAACACCGGGGAGCTGTTTTTT
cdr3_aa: CAIREGAGNTGELFF

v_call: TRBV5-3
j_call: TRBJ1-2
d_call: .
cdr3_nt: TGTGCCAGAAGCCCCGGGAGTCAGGGTTGGTATGGCTACACCTTC
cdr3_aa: CARSPGSQGWYGYTF

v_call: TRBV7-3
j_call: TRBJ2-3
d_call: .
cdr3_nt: TGTGCCAGCAGCCCCCCAGGTGATACGCAGTATTTT
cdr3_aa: CASSPPGDTQYF

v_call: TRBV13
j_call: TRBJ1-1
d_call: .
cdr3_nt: TGTGCCAGCAGCTTCACTGACACTGAAGCTTTCTTT
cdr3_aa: CASSFTDTEAFF

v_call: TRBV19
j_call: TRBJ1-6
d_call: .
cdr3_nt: TGTGCCAGTAGTGCGACAACACGATATAATTCACCCCTCCACTTT
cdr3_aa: CASSATTRYNSPLHF

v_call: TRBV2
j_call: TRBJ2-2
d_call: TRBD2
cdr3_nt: TGTGCCAGCAGTGAAGGGACAGCGGGAGCCGGTACCGGGGAGCTGTTTTTT
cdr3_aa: CASSEGTAGAGTGELFF

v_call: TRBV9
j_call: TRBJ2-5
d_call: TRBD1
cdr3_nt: TGTGCCAGCAGCGTAGCTGGCCAACAGGGGCAAGACGCCCAGTACTTC
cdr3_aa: CASSVAGQQGQDAQYF

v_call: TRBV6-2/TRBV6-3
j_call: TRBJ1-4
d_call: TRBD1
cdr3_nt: TGTGCCAGCAGCAACAGGGGGCGCGATGAAAAACTGTTTTTT
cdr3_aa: CASSNRGRDEKLFF

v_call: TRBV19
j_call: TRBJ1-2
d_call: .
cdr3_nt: TGTGCCAGTAGTCGCAGGGAGGCTAACTATGGCTACACCTTC
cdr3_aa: CASSRREANYGYTF

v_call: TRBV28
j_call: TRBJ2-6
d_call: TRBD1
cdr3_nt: TGTGCCAGCTTGTCCGGGACAGGGATCTCTGGGGCCAACGTCCTGACTTTC
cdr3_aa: CASLSGTGISGANVLTF

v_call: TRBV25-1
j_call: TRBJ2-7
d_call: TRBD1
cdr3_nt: TGTGCCAGCAGTGCCAGGACAGGGGGCTTCTACGAGCAGTACTTC
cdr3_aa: CASSARTGGFYEQYF

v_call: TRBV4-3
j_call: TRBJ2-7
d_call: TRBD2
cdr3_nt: TGCGCCAGCAGCCAAGTACTTAGCGGGCTCTCCTACGAGCAGTACTTC
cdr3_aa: CASSQVLSGLSYEQYF